The 28 T cell receptor beta chains reported below all come from one sample, sequenced in a study of blood T cell repertoires in COVID-19. Sequenced by immunoSEQ multiplex PCR; TCRdb stores in-frame clones only, minus some. This repertoire shows over 90,000 clones, roughly four fifths found once; its top ten account for 6% to 7.5%. The sample consisted of peripheral blood. The receptors here all came from a man aged 45-65 years with active or convalescent COVID-19.

This chain uses TRBV19 with TRBJ1-1, with a tentative D call TRBD1 (5 bases). The V end lost 7 bases, the J end lost 1 base, and 13 bases lay between the germline ends. Germline V gene data show CDR1 as LNHDA and CDR2 as SQIVND (reference sequence). This CDR3 spans 14 amino acids. The CDR3: CASIPGRGNTEAFF. CDR3 coding DNA: TGTGCCAGTATTCCAGGGCGCGGGAACACTGAAGCTTTCTTT. Combining the CDR3 with reference TRBV19 and TRBJ1-1 gives the whole variable domain DGGITQSPKYLFRKEGQNVTLSCEQNLNHDAMYWYRQDPGQGLRLIYYSQIVNDFQKGDIAEGYSVSREKKESFPLTVTSAQKNPTAFYLCASIPGRGNTEAFFGQGTRLTVV.

The rearrangement joins TRBV6-5 to TRBJ1-4; 10 nucleotides agree with TRBD1. This CDR3 has 14 residues. Germline CDR1 is MNHEY and CDR2 is SVGAGI. V lost 5 bases to trimming and J lost 7 bases; unmatched junction nucleotides: 4. The DNA for the CDR3 is TGTGCCAGCAGTCGGACAGGGGGAGGTGAAAAACTGTTTTTT. Protein product: CASSRTGGGEKLFF.

In DNA, the CDR3 is TGTGCCAGTAGTATCGGTGAGGGGGTGGCATCACCCCTCCACTTT. It codes for CASSIGEGVASPLHF. The V gene is TRBV19, the J gene TRBJ1-6, with D possibly TRBD1 on 6 matching bases. The CDR3 covers 15 residues. Trimming removed 3 bases at V and 10 bases at J, with 16 bases between. Looked up from germline, CDR1 is LNHDA and CDR2 is SQIVND (reference sequence).

J is TRBJ2-7 and V is TRBV5-6; 7 bases are a match to TRBD2. Germline values: CDR1 SGHDT, CDR2 YYEEEE. After removal of 0 bases from V and 6 bases from J, the junction contained 6 bases not matched to a gene. The CDR3 extends over 14 amino acids. CDR3 protein: CASSLGAGVAEQYF. CDR3 coding DNA: TGTGCCAGCAGCTTGGGGGCGGGGGTTGCCGAGCAGTACTTC.

The chain couples TRBV14 to TRBJ2-5, with 7 bases matching TRBD2. The V segment lost 2 bases and the J segment 4 bases; nucleotides outside the gene matches: 13. The CDR3 runs to 17 residues. Per germline, CDR1 SGHDN and CDR2 FVKESK. CDR3 region: CASSQTSETGRGETQYF. In nucleotides, the CDR3 is TGTGCCAGCAGCCAAACTAGCGAGACCGGGCGGGGAGAGACCCAGTACTTC.

The V and J genes are TRBV7-9 and TRBJ2-5; D unclear. This CDR3 has 14 residues. Germline V gene data show CDR1 as SEHNR and CDR2 as FQNEAQ (reference sequence). With 5 bases removed from V and 0 bases from J, the gap between germline ends came to 10 bases. The CDR3 DNA is TGTGCCAGCAGCGCGACAAGAGACCAAGAGACCCAGTACTTC. Its translation: CASSATRDQETQYF.

The J gene is TRBJ2-5, the V gene TRBV2, with D perhaps TRBD1 (5 bases). The CDR3 runs to 15 residues. V lost 1 base and J 1 base, leaving 10 bases between the germline ends. Germline values: CDR1 SNHLY, CDR2 FYNNEI. CDR3 in amino acids: CASSEGWGLQETQYF. The CDR3 DNA reads as TGTGCCAGCAGTGAAGGGTGGGGCCTCCAAGAGACCCAGTACTTC.

The genes are TRBV7-9 and TRBJ2-7, with 7 nucleotides matching TRBD1. Germline-derived CDR1 and CDR2 are SEHNR and FQNEAQ (reference sequence). The V gene end was trimmed by 4 bases and the J gene end by 3 bases; junction bases not matched to a gene: 6. The CDR3 spans 14 residues. CDR3 sequence (DNA): TGTGCCAGCAGCTCTACGGGACAGCTCTACGAGCAGTACTTC. Translating it yields CASSSTGQLYEQYF.

The rearrangement links TRBV7-9 to TRBJ1-5, with unresolved D. This CDR3 region has 13 residues. Deletions cut 5 bases from V and 5 bases from J, with 10 bases between. Germline CDR1 is SEHNR and CDR2 is FQNEAQ (reference sequence). The CDR3 here is CASSRSGDQPQHF. CDR3 nucleotides: TGTGCCAGCAGCCGATCCGGTGATCAGCCCCAGCATTTT.

This chain uses TRBV5-3 with TRBJ2-2, with 9 positions matching TRBD2. TRBV5-3 is an open reading frame whose function is uncertain. CDR3 length: 17 residues. V dropped 4 bases and J dropped 5; count of bases not matched to a gene: 12. The CDR3 sequence is CARSPARSGGRTGELFF. CDR3 DNA: TGTGCCAGAAGCCCCGCCCGGAGCGGGGGGAGGACCGGGGAGCTGTTTTTT.

The J gene is TRBJ1-2, the V gene TRBV28, with 12 nucleotides matching TRBD1. Per germline, CDR1 MDHEN and CDR2 SYDVKM. This CDR3 comprises 15 residues. The junction had 5 bases not matched to a gene; V was cut back by 5 bases and J by 4 bases. The CDR3 here is CASSPGTGGVYGYTF. The CDR3, as DNA: TGTGCCAGCAGTCCCGGGACAGGGGGCGTCTATGGCTACACCTTC.

The chain is built from TRBV11-1 and TRBJ1-2; no definite D call. V lost 5 bases and J lost 1, with 8 bases in between. CDR1 SGHAT and CDR2 FQDESV come from the germline V gene (reference sequence). This CDR3 contains 13 residues. The CDR3 reads CASSHIVNYGYTF. CDR3 nucleotide sequence: TGTGCCAGCAGCCACATTGTTAACTATGGCTACACCTTC. Looking up the rest from reference TRBV11-1 and TRBJ1-2 gives the full variable domain: EAEVAQSPRYKITEKSQAVAFWCDPISGHATLYWYRQILGQGPELLVQFQDESVVDDSQLPKDRFSAERLKGVDSTLKIQPAELGDSAMYLCASSHIVNYGYTFGSGTRLTVV.

Here the CDR3 reads CASSQVGSFSYNEQFF. The DNA for the CDR3 is TGTGCCAGCAGCCAAGTGGGCAGTTTCTCCTACAATGAGCAGTTCTTC. The chain joins TRBV3-1 (or the pseudogene TRBV3-2) to TRBJ2-1; D uncertain. CDR3 length equals 16 residues. V was trimmed by 1 base and J by 0 bases, leaving 10 bases between them. Germline V lookup: CDR1 LGHDT, CDR2 YNNKEL (reference sequence).

This clone was picked up a small number of times. This sequence joins TRBV6-6 and TRBJ1-5, with D possibly matching TRBD1 (6 bases). V lost 7 bases to trimming and J lost 2 bases, with 9 bases between them. The CDR3 spans 13 residues. Germline V gives CDR1 MNHNY, CDR2 SVGAGI (reference sequence). The CDR3 region is CASTGGGNQPQHF. As DNA, the CDR3 is TGTGCCAGCACTGGGGGCGGCAATCAGCCCCAGCATTTT.

The J gene is TRBJ1-5, the V gene TRBV3-1 (or the pseudogene TRBV3-2); D is undetermined. Germline-derived CDR1 and CDR2 are LGHDT and YNNKEL (reference sequence). The ends were cut back, 1 base at V and 4 bases at J, with 5 bases in the middle. The CDR3 extends over 13 amino acids. The CDR3 region has the DNA TGTGCCAGCAGCCAAGCGGGAAATCAGCCCCAGCATTTT. Protein: CASSQAGNQPQHF.

This clone has only one observation. The chain carries TRBV24-1 and TRBJ2-1, with D possibly TRBD1 on 8 matching bases. V lost 8 bases to trimming and J lost 8 bases, with 15 bases between them. Germline CDR1 and CDR2: KGHDR and SFDVKD. CDR3 length: 13 amino acids. The CDR3 reads CATNGQGGDEQFF. DNA of the CDR3: TGTGCCACCAACGGACAGGGAGGGGATGAGCAGTTCTTC.

The chain has TRBV28 and TRBJ1-1; D unclear. The CDR3 contains 11 residues. From germline, CDR1 is MDHEN and CDR2 SYDVKM. Trimming stripped 3 bases from V and 11 bases from J, with 10 bases between. Written as DNA, the CDR3 is TGTGCCAGCAGTTTTGAGAGGGAGGCTTTCTTT. Translated, it gives CASSFEREAFF.

This chain joins TRBV28 and TRBJ1-6, with D unresolved. This CDR3 contains 11 residues. Germline V lookup: CDR1 MDHEN, CDR2 SYDVKM. The V end was cut by 6 bases, the J end by 6 bases, with 3 bases between. The CDR3: CASRLNSPLHF. DNA of the CDR3: TGTGCCAGCAGACTTAATTCACCCCTCCACTTT.

The rearrangement links TRBV7-9 to TRBJ1-5, with a tentative D call TRBD1 (6 bases). The germline gives CDR1 SEHNR, CDR2 FQNEAQ (reference sequence). Deletions cut 8 bases from V and 6 bases from J, with 14 bases between. The CDR3 contains 13 residues. In DNA form, the CDR3 reads TGTGCCAGCGCCAACCAGGGGTCTCAGCCCCAGCATTTT. Protein sequence: CASANQGSQPQHF.

This sequence joins TRBV24-1 and TRBJ2-5; D is perhaps TRBD2 (7 bases). CDR1 and CDR2 from the germline V gene are KGHDR and SFDVKD. The V and J ends lost 12 bases and 4 bases respectively, with 20 bases between them. The CDR3 length is 14 residues. CDR3 nucleotide sequence: TGTGCCCCAGCCGCAGGGGAGGGACGAGAGACCCAGTACTTC. Amino acid sequence: CAPAAGEGRETQYF.

There are a few counts of this clone. The rearrangement joins TRBV6-5 to TRBJ1-6; the match to TRBD1 covers 9 bases. Germline trimming cut 2 bases from V and 5 bases from J; bases unmatched to any gene: 4. Looked up from germline, CDR1 is MNHEY and CDR2 is SVGAGI. The CDR3 sequence is 16 residues long. This chain's CDR3 is CASSYAWTGDNSPLHF. CDR3 nucleotide sequence: TGTGCCAGCAGTTACGCGTGGACAGGGGATAATTCACCCCTCCACTTT.

The chain joins TRBV18 to TRBJ1-1; tentative D call: TRBD1 (5 bases). CDR1 is KGHSH and CDR2 is LQKENI in the germline V gene. There are 14 residues in the CDR3. V lost 4 bases, J lost 4 bases, and 13 bases lay in between. The CDR3 coding sequence is TGTGCCAGCTCACACGGTCCCGGGGGCACTGAAGCTTTCTTT. Its translation: CASSHGPGGTEAFF. The variable domain in full, completed from reference TRBV18 and TRBJ1-1, reads NAGVMQNPRHLVRRRGQEARLRCSPMKGHSHVYWYRQLPEEGLKFMVYLQKENIIDESGMPKERFSAEFPKEGPSILRIQQVVRGDSAAYFCASSHGPGGTEAFFGQGTRLTVV.

The chain has TRBV24-1 and TRBJ2-5; D not resolved. Trimming removed 3 bases at V and 5 bases at J, with 12 bases between. The CDR3 contains 14 residues. Germline assignment: CDR1 KGHDR and CDR2 SFDVKD. The CDR3 bases are TGTGCCACCAGTGATGTGAGTAGTCCCGAGACCCAGTACTTC. It specifies CATSDVSSPETQYF.

This chain links TRBV10-3 with TRBJ1-1; TRBD1 might be the D (6 bases). Per germline, CDR1 ENHRY and CDR2 SYGVKD. Trimming took 3 bases from V and 5 from J, leaving 10 bases between them. This CDR3 has 13 amino acids. CDR3 coding DNA: TGTGCCATCAGTGAAAACAGGGAAACTGAAGCTTTCTTT. The encoded protein is CAISENRETEAFF.

The chain carries TRBV18 and TRBJ1-3, with D possibly being TRBD1 (5 bases). Germline V gene lookup returns CDR1 KGHSH and CDR2 LQKENI. The CDR3 loop spans 15 amino acids. The V end lost 0 bases, the J end lost 0 bases, and 6 bases lay between the germline ends. In DNA, the CDR3 is TGTGCCAGCTCACCACCAGGGGCCTCTGGAAACACCATATATTTT. Residues: CASSPPGASGNTIYF.

This chain uses TRBV7-2 with TRBJ2-3; 11 bases line up with TRBD2. Germline CDR1 and CDR2: SGHTA and FQGNSA. This CDR3 spans 15 amino acids. V gave up 3 bases and J gave up 11 bases; unmatched junction bases: 10. For the CDR3, the DNA is TGTGCCAGCAGCTTCGCCGGGACTAGCGGTCAGGGGCAGTATTTT. Encoded protein: CASSFAGTSGQGQYF.

The V gene is TRBV10-3, the J gene TRBJ2-3; 13 bases match TRBD2. This CDR3 is 18 amino acids long. V lost 2 bases to trimming and J lost 3 bases; unmatched junction nucleotides: 8. Germline V gene sequence: CDR1 ENHRY, CDR2 SYGVKD. DNA of the CDR3: TGTGCCATCAGTGAGGAGACTAGCGGGGGGCTGGGTACAGATACGCAGTATTTT. It is translated as CAISEETSGGLGTDTQYF.

This chain connects TRBV28 to TRBJ1-2; D ambiguous. Between the trimmed V and J ends, which lost 7 bases and 1 base, there was a span of 13 bases. CDR3 size: 14 residues. Germline CDR1 is MDHEN and CDR2 is SYDVKM. The CDR3 is CASIPQFDNYGYTF. The CDR3 coding sequence is TGTGCCAGCATTCCCCAGTTCGATAACTATGGCTACACCTTC.